This entry is about one TCR beta chain. TCRdb redid the clone calls on the PCR reads using MiXCR. This table holds around 12,000 clones, around 10% found once. The sample is drawn from a study of metastatic and nonmetastatic thyroid tumors. Nobody among the patients had been given any treatment before thyroid surgery. Input material: blood. This clonotype was obtained from a female donor with papillary thyroid cancer or a benign thyroid nodule (not recorded which). Some clones in this sample may be carry-over from other donors' samples.

The DNA for the CDR3 is TGTGCCAGCTCACCACGAGGGGCTCCGGGTTACAATGAGCAGTTCTTC. Translated: CASSPRGAPGYNEQFF. The V call is TRBV18, the J call TRBJ2-1; the D gene could be TRBD1 or TRBD2 (5 bases each). CDR3 length: 16 residues. Trimming cost V 1 base and J 4 bases, with 14 bases left between them. The germline V gene encodes CDR1 KGHSH and CDR2 LQKENI.